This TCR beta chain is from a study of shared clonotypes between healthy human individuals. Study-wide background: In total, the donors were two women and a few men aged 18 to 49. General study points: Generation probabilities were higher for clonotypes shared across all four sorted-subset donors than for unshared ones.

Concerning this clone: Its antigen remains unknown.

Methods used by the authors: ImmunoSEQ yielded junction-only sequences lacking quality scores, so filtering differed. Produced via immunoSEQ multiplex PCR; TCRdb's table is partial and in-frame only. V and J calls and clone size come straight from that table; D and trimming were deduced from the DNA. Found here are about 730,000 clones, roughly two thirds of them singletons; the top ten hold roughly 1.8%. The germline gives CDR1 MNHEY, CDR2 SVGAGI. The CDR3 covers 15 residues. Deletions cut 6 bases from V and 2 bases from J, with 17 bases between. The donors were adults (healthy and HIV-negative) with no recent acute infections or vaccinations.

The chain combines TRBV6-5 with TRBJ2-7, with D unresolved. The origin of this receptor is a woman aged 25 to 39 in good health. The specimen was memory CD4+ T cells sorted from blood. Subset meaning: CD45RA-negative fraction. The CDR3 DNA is TGTGCCAGCAGCCCCACCGCCCACGAAGCCTACGAGCAGTACTTC. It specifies CASSPTAHEAYEQYF.